The following is a T cell receptor beta chain sequence with its context. Repertoires were generated with immunoSEQ multiplex PCR, while TCRdb's copy carries only in-frame clones and drops some. The sample has 290,000 or so clones, 80% to 90% seen once. Treatment given: 15 to 20 received Ad26.COV2.S at low or high dose, single or two shots; about 5 received placebo; per-sample allocation not given. Vaccine and placebo recipients were sampled on day 63 after the first injection. V lost 2 bases to trimming and J lost 1 base, with 5 bases between them. The CDR3 has 13 residues. Germline loops: CDR1 MNHEY, CDR2 SMNVEV (reference sequence). The sample originates from a study of Ad26.COV2.S vaccination and SARS-CoV-2 variants.

The source material was peripheral blood, sampled in a trial of Ad26.COV2.S vaccine versus placebo. This receptor was taken from a person between 18 and 65 years old who received the Ad26.COV2.S COVID-19 vaccine or a placebo. The chain carries TRBV27 and TRBJ1-1, with no clear D. The CDR3 DNA sequence: TGTGCCAGCAGTTTAAGACCGAACACTGAAGCTTTCTTT. The encoded protein is CASSLRPNTEAFF.